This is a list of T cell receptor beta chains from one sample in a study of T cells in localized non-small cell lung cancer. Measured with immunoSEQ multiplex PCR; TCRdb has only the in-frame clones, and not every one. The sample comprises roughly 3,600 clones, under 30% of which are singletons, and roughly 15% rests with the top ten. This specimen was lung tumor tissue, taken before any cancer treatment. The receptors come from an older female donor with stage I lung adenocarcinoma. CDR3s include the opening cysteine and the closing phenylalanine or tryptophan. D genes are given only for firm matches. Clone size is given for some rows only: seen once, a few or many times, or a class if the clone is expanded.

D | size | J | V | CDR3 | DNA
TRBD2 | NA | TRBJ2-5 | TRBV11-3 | CASSLDGRGGSQTQYF | TGTGCCAGCAGCTTAGACGGGCGGGGGGGCTCTCAGACCCAGTACTTC
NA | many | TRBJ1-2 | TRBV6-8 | CASSYNEDLYYGYTF | TGTGCCAGCAGTTACAATGAGGACTTGTACTATGGCTACACCTTC
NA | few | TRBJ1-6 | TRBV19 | CASSIHRDNSPLHF | TGTGCCAGTAGTATTCACAGGGATAATTCACCCCTCCACTTT
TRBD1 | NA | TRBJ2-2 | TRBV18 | CASSGQGNTGELFF | TGTGCCAGCTCTGGACAGGGGAACACCGGGGAGCTGTTTTTT
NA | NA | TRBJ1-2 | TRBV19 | CASTKSREANYGYTF | TGTGCCAGTACCAAGTCGAGAGAAGCTAACTATGGCTACACCTTC
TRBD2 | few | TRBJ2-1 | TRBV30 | CAWSGDSGGSSYNEQFF | TGTGCCTGGAGTGGGGATAGCGGGGGAAGCTCCTACAATGAGCAGTTCTTC
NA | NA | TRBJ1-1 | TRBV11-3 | CASSPGAVENTEAFF | TGTGCCAGCAGCCCAGGGGCGGTGGAAAACACTGAAGCTTTCTTT
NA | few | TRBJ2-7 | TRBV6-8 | CASSDLPGVTYEQYF | TGTGCCAGCAGTGATCTCCCAGGGGTAACCTACGAGCAGTACTTC
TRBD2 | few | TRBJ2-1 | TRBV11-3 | CASSLEILRGGEWFF | TGTGCCAGCAGCTTAGAGATTTTGCGCGGGGGGGAATGGTTCTTC
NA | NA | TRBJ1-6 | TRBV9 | CASSSGPYSPLHF | TGTGCCAGCAGTTCAGGGCCCTATTCACCCCTCCACTTT
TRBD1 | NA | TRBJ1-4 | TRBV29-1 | CSAGQGGTNEKLFF | TGCAGCGCCGGACAGGGGGGCACTAATGAAAAACTGTTTTTT
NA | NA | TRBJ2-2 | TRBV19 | CATKKGSANTGELFF | TGTGCCACTAAGAAGGGGAGCGCGAACACCGGGGAGCTGTTTTTT
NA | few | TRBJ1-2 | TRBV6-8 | CASSYNGNGYTF | TGTGCCAGCAGTTATAATGGAAACGGCTACACCTTC
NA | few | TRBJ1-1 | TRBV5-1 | CASSQDGPSGIRTEAFF | TGCGCCAGCAGCCAAGATGGCCCCTCAGGGATCCGCACTGAAGCTTTCTTT
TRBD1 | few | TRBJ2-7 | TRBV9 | CASGPGQHSYEQYF | TGTGCCAGCGGGCCGGGACAGCACTCCTACGAGCAGTACTTC
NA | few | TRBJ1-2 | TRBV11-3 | CASSLLGPTYGYTF | TGTGCCAGCAGCTTGTTAGGTCCTACCTATGGCTACACCTTC
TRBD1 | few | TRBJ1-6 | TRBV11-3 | CASSSGQGNSPLHF | TGTGCCAGCAGCTCGGGACAGGGTAATTCACCCCTCCACTTT
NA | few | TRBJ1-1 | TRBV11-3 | CASSLDLEGTEAFF | TGTGCCAGCAGCTTAGATCTGGAAGGGACTGAAGCTTTCTTT
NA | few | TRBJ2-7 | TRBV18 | CASSPRDGAYEQYF | TGTGCCAGCTCACCTCGGGACGGCGCCTACGAGCAGTACTTC